Shown below are 14 T cell receptor beta chains from a single sample sequenced in a study of cytomegalovirus exposure and HLA in healthy donors. The PCR used 60 Vbeta and 13 Jbeta primers. Measured with immunoSEQ multiplex PCR; TCRdb has only the in-frame clones, and not every one. The data show about 120,000 clones, over 60% seen once. Sequencing used PBMCs. The source of these receptors is a man under 40 in good health and CMV-seropositive.

With respect to this clone: Within the sample, other DNA sequences also encode this same CDR3. The J gene is TRBJ2-3, the V gene TRBV5-1, with 7 positions matching TRBD2. This CDR3 is 15 amino acids long. Germline CDR1 and CDR2: SGHRS and YFSETQ. V shed 4 bases, J shed 0 bases, and the junction held 5 bases outside the gene matches. CDR3 coding DNA: TGCGCCAGCAGCCTGAGCGGGGTTAGCACAGATACGCAGTATTTT. It encodes CASSLSGVSTDTQYF.

V is TRBV5-1 and J is TRBJ2-1, with D perhaps TRBD2 (5 bases). The germline V and J ends were trimmed by 4 bases and 0 bases, with 11 bases remaining between them. The CDR3 runs to 15 residues. Germline loops: CDR1 SGHRS, CDR2 YFSETQ. CDR3 nucleotide sequence: TGCGCCAGCAGCCTCGGGGAAAGCTCCTACAATGAGCAGTTCTTC. This translates into CASSLGESSYNEQFF. Combining the CDR3 with reference TRBV5-1 and TRBJ2-1 gives the whole variable domain KAGVTQTPRYLIKTRGQQVTLSCSPISGHRSVSWYQQTPGQGLQFLFEYFSETQRNKGNFPGRFSGRQFSNSRSEMNVSTLELGDSALYLCASSLGESSYNEQFFGPGTRLTVL.

The count of this clone is one. The CDR3 coding sequence is TGCAGCACCTGGGACAGGGCGGGGAAGCAGTACTTC. Translated, it gives CSTWDRAGKQYF. This chain joins TRBV29-1 and TRBJ2-7, with 9 bases that match TRBD1. From germline, CDR1 is SQVTM and CDR2 ANQGSEA. J lost 8 bases, V lost 8 bases, and 10 bases had no gene match. CDR3 length: 12 residues.

This chain connects TRBV29-1 to TRBJ2-7; D might be TRBD1 (5 bases). Germline V gene lookup returns CDR1 SQVTM and CDR2 ANQGSEA. V was trimmed by 0 bases and J by 0 bases, leaving 9 bases between them. This CDR3 is built from 14 residues. CDR3 sequence: CSVEDSGASYEQYF. CDR3 in DNA: TGCAGCGTTGAAGATTCTGGGGCCTCCTACGAGCAGTACTTC.

This chain uses TRBV4-1 with TRBJ2-7; no clear D. Trimming took off 1 base at V and 2 bases at J, with 12 bases between the two ends. CDR1 and CDR2 (germline): MGHRA, YSYEKL. This CDR3 spans 15 amino acids. CDR3: CASSQAPQSAYEQYF. CDR3 nucleotides: TGCGCCAGCAGCCAAGCCCCTCAGTCCGCCTACGAGCAGTACTTC.

CDR3 coding DNA: TGTGCCAGCAGTGGCCCCGGGTTAAATGAGCAGTTCTTC. It translates to CASSGPGLNEQFF. The rearrangement uses TRBV6-4 and TRBJ2-1; D is unclear. This CDR3 is built from 13 residues. V shed 4 bases and J shed 7 bases, with 11 bases lying between them. In germline, CDR1 is MRHNA, CDR2 SNTAGT.

This chain uses TRBV28 with TRBJ1-1; D possibly corresponds to TRBD1 (6 bases). The V end lost 4 bases, the J end lost 5 bases, and 8 bases lay between the germline ends. In germline, CDR1 is MDHEN, CDR2 SYDVKM. This CDR3 has 12 amino acids. The CDR3 region has the DNA TGTGCCAGCAGTTACAGGGTTACTGAAGCTTTCTTT. Residues: CASSYRVTEAFF.

The chain has TRBV11-2 and TRBJ2-7; D call uncertain. The ends were cut back, 5 bases at V and 0 bases at J, with 5 bases in the middle. Germline values: CDR1 SGHAT, CDR2 FQNNGV. The CDR3 has 12 amino acids. The CDR3 DNA sequence: TGTGCCAGCAGCATGAGCTCCTACGAGCAGTACTTC. Translated, it gives CASSMSSYEQYF.

The chain is built from TRBV4-1 and TRBJ1-2; 7 nucleotides line up with TRBD1. This CDR3 is 17 amino acids long. Germline lookup yields CDR1 MGHRA and CDR2 YSYEKL. V lost 0 bases and J lost 7; bases outside the gene matches: 14. The CDR3 region is CASSQEYRGGQTSGYTF. The CDR3 nucleotides are TGCGCCAGCAGCCAAGAATATAGAGGGGGACAGACCAGTGGCTACACCTTC.

This chain uses TRBV10-2 with TRBJ1-2; 8 bases fit TRBD1. The germline CDR1 and CDR2 sequences are WSHSY and SAAADI. Unmatched junction bases numbered 2, after V lost 4 bases and J lost 4 bases. CDR3 length equals 13 residues. The CDR3 loop reads CASSAGGSYGYTF. The CDR3 region has the DNA TGCGCCAGCAGTGCAGGGGGCAGCTATGGCTACACCTTC.

The chain has TRBV28 and TRBJ1-5; no clear D. With 5 bases removed from V and 5 bases from J, the gap between germline ends came to 19 bases. Looked up from germline, CDR1 is MDHEN and CDR2 is SYDVKM. This CDR3 spans 16 amino acids. CDR3 in DNA: TGTGCCAGCAGTCCACCGGGGTCCTGGCAGGATCAGCCCCAGCATTTT. Its protein product is CASSPPGSWQDQPQHF. Full variable domain (outside the CDR3, taken from reference TRBV28 and TRBJ1-5): DVKVTQSSRYLVKRTGEKVFLECVQDMDHENMFWYRQDPGLGLRLIYFSYDVKMKEKGDIPEGYSVSREKKERFSLILESASTNQTSMYLCASSPPGSWQDQPQHFGDGTRLSIL.

This chain connects TRBV4-3 to TRBJ2-5, with 8 bases identical to TRBD1. The DNA matches TRBJ2-7 better at its end, which makes the J call doubtful. Germline V gene sequence: CDR1 LGHNA, CDR2 YSLEER. The CDR3 covers 16 residues. The CDR3 reads CASSQDGTGGSYEQYF. CDR3 nucleotide sequence: TGCGCCAGCAGCCAAGATGGGACAGGAGGATCCTACGAGCAGTACTTC.

This rearrangement joins TRBV7-2 to TRBJ2-5, with a possible D match to TRBD1 (6 bases). With the DNA end fitting TRBJ2-7 better, the J assignment may be wrong. Germline loops: CDR1 SGHTA, CDR2 FQGNSA. This CDR3 comprises 14 residues. The CDR3 DNA reads as TGTGCCAGCAGCTTAGCCGGACAGACCTACGAGCAGTACTTC. Its translation: CASSLAGQTYEQYF.

As to this clone: One end of the junction is discordant with germline, which a read error may explain. V usage is TRBV11-2 and J usage is TRBJ2-7; 8 nucleotides match TRBD1. Germline CDR1 reads SGHAT; CDR2 reads FQNNGV. The CDR3 spans 13 residues. CDR3 bases: TGTGCCAGCAGCTTCGGACAGGGAGGAGGAGGACACTTC. Amino acids: CASSFGQGGGGHF.